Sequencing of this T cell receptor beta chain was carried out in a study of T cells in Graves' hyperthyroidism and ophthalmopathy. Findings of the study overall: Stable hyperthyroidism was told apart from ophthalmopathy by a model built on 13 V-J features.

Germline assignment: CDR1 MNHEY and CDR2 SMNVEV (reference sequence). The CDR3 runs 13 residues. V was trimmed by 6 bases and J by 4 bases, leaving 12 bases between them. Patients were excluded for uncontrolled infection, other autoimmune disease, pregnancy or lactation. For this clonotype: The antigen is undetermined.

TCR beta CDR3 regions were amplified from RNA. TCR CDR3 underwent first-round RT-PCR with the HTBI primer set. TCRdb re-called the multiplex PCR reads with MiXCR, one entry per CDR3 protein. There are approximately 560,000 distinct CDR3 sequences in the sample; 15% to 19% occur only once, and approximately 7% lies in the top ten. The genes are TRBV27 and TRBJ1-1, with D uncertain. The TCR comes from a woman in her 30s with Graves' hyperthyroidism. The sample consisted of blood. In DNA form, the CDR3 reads TGTGCCAGCAGGCCATACCCATCCACTGAAGCTTTCTTT. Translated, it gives CASRPYPSTEAFF.